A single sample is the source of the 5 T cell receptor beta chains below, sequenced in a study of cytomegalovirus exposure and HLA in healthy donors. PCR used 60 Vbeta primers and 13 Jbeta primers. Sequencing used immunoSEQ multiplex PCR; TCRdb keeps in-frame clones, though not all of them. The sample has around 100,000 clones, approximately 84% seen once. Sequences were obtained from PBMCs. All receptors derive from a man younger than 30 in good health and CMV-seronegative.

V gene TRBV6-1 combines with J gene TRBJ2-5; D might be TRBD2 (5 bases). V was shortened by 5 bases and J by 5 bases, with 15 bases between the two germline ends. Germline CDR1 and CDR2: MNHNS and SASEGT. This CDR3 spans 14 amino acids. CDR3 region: CASSRTRQRETQYF. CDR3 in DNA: TGTGCCAGCAGTAGGACTCGCCAACGGGAGACCCAGTACTTC.

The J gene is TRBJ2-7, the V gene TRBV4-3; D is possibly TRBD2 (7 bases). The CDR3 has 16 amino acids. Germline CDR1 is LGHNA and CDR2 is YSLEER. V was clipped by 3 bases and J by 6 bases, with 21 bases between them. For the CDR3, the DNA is TGCGCCAGCAGCCATTTCGGGGGGCTAGGCGTCGGCGAGCAGTACTTC. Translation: CASSHFGGLGVGEQYF.

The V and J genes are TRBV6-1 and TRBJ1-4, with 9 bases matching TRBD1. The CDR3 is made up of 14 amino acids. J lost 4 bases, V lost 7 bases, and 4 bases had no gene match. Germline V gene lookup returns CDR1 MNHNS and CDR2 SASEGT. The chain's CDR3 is CASIQGADNEKLFF. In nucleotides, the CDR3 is TGTGCCAGCATACAGGGGGCGGATAATGAAAAACTGTTTTTT.

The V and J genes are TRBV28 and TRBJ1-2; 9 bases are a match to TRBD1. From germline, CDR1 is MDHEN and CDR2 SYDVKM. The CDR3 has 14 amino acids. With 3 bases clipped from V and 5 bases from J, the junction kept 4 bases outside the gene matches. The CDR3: CASSLTGGGYGYTF. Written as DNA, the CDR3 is TGTGCCAGCAGTTTGACAGGGGGTGGGTATGGCTACACCTTC.

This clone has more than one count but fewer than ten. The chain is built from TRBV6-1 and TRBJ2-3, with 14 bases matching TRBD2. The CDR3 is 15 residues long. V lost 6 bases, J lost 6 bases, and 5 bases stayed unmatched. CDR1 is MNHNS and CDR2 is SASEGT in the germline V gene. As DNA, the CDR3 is TGTGCCAGCAGGCGACTAGCGGGAGGGCCGGATACGCAGTATTTT. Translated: CASRRLAGGPDTQYF.